Shown below are 30 T cell receptor beta chains from a single sample sequenced in a study of control samples from healthy donors and cancer patients. The table came from immunoSEQ multiplex PCR; TCRdb's copy has only in-frame clones and leaves some out. Of around 130,000 clones in the sample, 80% to 95% were seen once. Source material: blood. The origin of the receptors is a man aged 18 to 30 in good health.

The rearrangement joins TRBV27 to TRBJ1-5; perhaps TRBD1 as D (5 bases). Germline CDR1 reads MNHEY; CDR2 reads SMNVEV (reference sequence). With 6 bases removed from V and 7 bases from J, the gap between germline ends came to 10 bases. The CDR3 consists of 12 residues. The CDR3 protein is CASRDSGQPQHF. In DNA, the CDR3 is TGTGCCAGCAGGGATTCAGGGCAGCCCCAGCATTTT.

This chain uses TRBV27 with TRBJ1-5; a possible D gene is TRBD1 (6 bases). Germline CDR1 and CDR2: MNHEY and SMNVEV (reference sequence). The germline V and J ends were trimmed by 5 bases and 0 bases, with 14 bases remaining between them. The CDR3 has 16 amino acids. The CDR3 spells CASSPQTGNSNQPQHF. In DNA form, the CDR3 reads TGTGCCAGCAGTCCGCAGACAGGAAATAGCAATCAGCCCCAGCATTTT.

This sequence joins TRBV19 and TRBJ1-3, with D unresolved. CDR1 is LNHDA, CDR2 SQIVND, per germline (reference sequence). V gave up 3 bases and J gave up 0 bases, with 12 bases separating them. The CDR3 contains 16 residues. The CDR3 region has the DNA TGTGCCAGTAGTATCCCCCGGGGTAGCTCTGGAAACACCATATATTTT. It yields the protein CASSIPRGSSGNTIYF. The full variable domain, rest sourced from reference TRBV19 and TRBJ1-3, is DGGITQSPKYLFRKEGQNVTLSCEQNLNHDAMYWYRQDPGQGLRLIYYSQIVNDFQKGDIAEGYSVSREKKESFPLTVTSAQKNPTAFYLCASSIPRGSSGNTIYFGEGSWLTVV.

CDR3 amino acids: CASSPQGFVNTEAFF. The CDR3 DNA reads as TGTGCCAGCAGCCCCCAGGGGTTTGTGAACACTGAAGCTTTCTTT. The chain links TRBV9 to TRBJ1-1; weak D call: TRBD1 (6 bases). Trimming removed 4 bases at V and 0 bases at J, with 13 bases between. From germline, CDR1 is SGDLS and CDR2 YYNGEE. CDR3 length equals 15 residues.

The gene calls are TRBV6-5 and TRBJ1-5; TRBD1 might be the D (6 bases). Germline V gives CDR1 MNHEY, CDR2 SVGAGI. V shed 8 bases and J shed 5 bases, with 16 bases lying between them. The CDR3 covers 14 residues. This chain's CDR3 is CASREGGPDQPQHF. CDR3 coding DNA: TGTGCCAGCCGGGAGGGGGGTCCGGATCAGCCCCAGCATTTT.

CDR3 in amino acids: CASSPGDNEQFF. Here the CDR3 DNA reads TGTGCCAGCTCACCAGGGGACAATGAGCAGTTCTTC. The gene calls are TRBV18 and TRBJ2-1; D unclear. V lost 2 bases and J 5 bases, leaving 4 bases between the germline ends. CDR3 size: 12 residues. Germline assignment: CDR1 KGHSH and CDR2 LQKENI.

This chain uses TRBV10-3 with TRBJ1-2, with 11 positions matching TRBD1. The length of the CDR3 is 14 residues. V trimming: 8 bases; J trimming: 4 bases; junction bases outside the gene matches: 6. Looked up from germline, CDR1 is ENHRY and CDR2 is SYGVKD. CDR3 amino acids: CAISDRGLSYGYTF. The CDR3 coding sequence is TGTGCCATCTCGGACAGGGGGCTTTCCTATGGCTACACCTTC.

This chain uses TRBV5-1 with TRBJ1-4; D may be TRBD1 (5 bases). Germline loops: CDR1 SGHRS, CDR2 YFSETQ. Trimming shortened V by 0 bases and J by 3 bases, and 9 bases separated the two germline ends. The CDR3 has 15 amino acids. CDR3 sequence: CASSLALGANEKLFF. The CDR3, as DNA: TGCGCCAGCAGCTTGGCCTTAGGGGCTAATGAAAAACTGTTTTTT.

This clone was picked up a small number of times. The chain links TRBV5-4 to TRBJ1-6; D gene unclear. Germline V gives CDR1 SGHNT, CDR2 YYREEE (reference sequence). V shed 2 bases and J shed 8 bases, with 11 bases lying between them. The CDR3 runs to 14 residues. CDR3 DNA sequence: TGTGCCAGCAGCTTTGGAGGGAGGGATTCACCCCTCCACTTT. It codes for CASSFGGRDSPLHF.

This clone has only a few counts. V gene TRBV7-9 combines with J gene TRBJ1-2, with D possibly being TRBD1 (5 bases). This CDR3 has 16 residues. The germline V gene has CDR1 SEHNR and CDR2 FQNEAQ (reference sequence). V was clipped by 5 bases and J by 0 bases, with 16 bases between them. CDR3 protein: CASSPSQGGANYGYTF. CDR3 coding DNA: TGTGCCAGCAGCCCTTCGCAGGGCGGAGCTAACTATGGCTACACCTTC.

The CDR3 DNA is TGTGCCAGCAGTTATGACACCGGGGAGCTGTTTTTT. The encoded protein is CASSYDTGELFF. This chain links TRBV6-2 or TRBV6-3 with TRBJ2-2; no definite D call. Germline assignment: CDR1 MNHEY and CDR2 SVGEGT. The V and J ends lost 3 bases and 3 bases respectively, with 2 bases between them. CDR3 length: 12 amino acids.

The chain joins TRBV2 to TRBJ1-3; D is ambiguous. The CDR3 totals 13 residues. Per germline, CDR1 SNHLY and CDR2 FYNNEI. V lost 6 bases to trimming and J lost 0 bases, with 6 bases between them. CDR3 DNA: TGTGCCAGCAGGGCAGACTCTGGAAACACCATATATTTT. Protein sequence: CASRADSGNTIYF.

This clone occurred once. This chain links TRBV29-1 with TRBJ1-1; maybe TRBD1 (6 bases). V was pared by 6 bases and J by 6 bases, with 17 bases between. The CDR3 sequence is 13 residues long. Germline CDR1 SQVTM, CDR2 ANQGSEA. CDR3 loop: CSVELTGIAEAFF. The CDR3 nucleotides read TGCAGCGTAGAATTAACAGGGATAGCTGAAGCTTTCTTT.

This clone was seen a single time. The chain has TRBV19 and TRBJ1-5; 7 nucleotides agree with TRBD1. Germline values: CDR1 LNHDA, CDR2 SQIVND (reference sequence). CDR3 length: 16 residues. With 5 bases clipped from V and 3 bases from J, the junction kept 10 bases outside the gene matches. In DNA form, the CDR3 reads TGTGCCAGTAGTCCAGACAGGGCTCGGATCAATCAGCCCCAGCATTTT. This codes for CASSPDRARINQPQHF.

This clone was picked up a small number of times. The rearrangement uses TRBV25-1 and TRBJ2-6, with a tentative D call TRBD1 (7 bases). This CDR3 is built from 14 residues. Germline V gene lookup returns CDR1 MGHDK and CDR2 SYGVNS. Trimming took off 8 bases at V and 4 bases at J, with 12 bases between the two ends. CDR3 protein: CASSRGDGANVLTF. CDR3 sequence (DNA): TGTGCCAGCTCCAGGGGGGACGGGGCCAACGTCCTGACTTTC.

Only one count was recorded for this clone. This chain links TRBV15 with TRBJ2-1, with D uncertain. Germline assignment: CDR1 LNHNV and CDR2 YYDKDF (reference sequence). Trimming took off 5 bases at V and 9 bases at J, with 8 bases between the two ends. The CDR3 contains 11 residues. CDR3 protein: CATSESPEQFF. The CDR3 nucleotides are TGTGCCACCAGCGAAAGCCCTGAGCAGTTCTTC.

The genes are TRBV6-5 and TRBJ1-5; TRBD1 might be the D (5 bases). The V gene lost 7 bases and the J gene lost 7 bases, with 17 bases spanning the gap. From germline, CDR1 is MNHEY and CDR2 SVGAGI. The CDR3 has 14 residues. The CDR3 DNA reads TGTGCCAGCACCTCAGGGCCGTCGGGCCAGCCCCAGCATTTT. Translating it yields CASTSGPSGQPQHF.

The rearrangement links TRBV14 to TRBJ1-3; D unresolved. The CDR3 totals 14 residues. CDR1 and CDR2 from the germline V gene are SGHDN and FVKESK. V dropped 4 bases and J dropped 4 bases, with 11 bases sitting between them. CDR3 in amino acids: CASSRLGQGNTIYF. The DNA of the CDR3 is TGTGCCAGCAGCCGCCTGGGTCAGGGAAACACCATATATTTT. The full variable domain, completed using reference TRBV14 and TRBJ1-3, is EAGVTQFPSHSVIEKGQTVTLRCDPISGHDNLYWYRRVMGKEIKFLLHFVKESKQDESGMPNNRFLAERTGGTYSTLKVQPAELEDSGVYFCASSRLGQGNTIYFGEGSWLTVV.

The chain links TRBV7-9 to TRBJ1-6; no definite D call. CDR1 and CDR2 (germline): SEHNR, FQNEAQ (reference sequence). The CDR3 covers 16 residues. V was pared by 2 bases and J by 2 bases, with 10 bases between. CDR3 coding DNA: TGTGCCAGCAGCTTAAAATCCGGGCCCTATAATTCACCCCTCCACTTT. Translating gives CASSLKSGPYNSPLHF.

V and J are TRBV12-3 or TRBV12-4 and TRBJ1-5, with no clear D. Trimming left V 6 bases short and J 7 bases short, with 13 bases between. CDR3 length: 13 residues. CDR3 nucleotides: TGTGCCAGCAGACTCGGGGTTCAGCAGCCCCAGCATTTT. It encodes CASRLGVQQPQHF.

The V gene is TRBV19, the J gene TRBJ1-1; D is perhaps TRBD1 (6 bases). V shed 1 base and J shed 0 bases, with 9 bases lying between them. Germline values: CDR1 LNHDA, CDR2 SQIVND (reference sequence). The CDR3 length is 15 residues. The CDR3: CASSIGQGMNTEAFF. The CDR3 DNA is TGTGCCAGTAGTATAGGTCAGGGGATGAACACTGAAGCTTTCTTT.

The chain couples TRBV5-4 to TRBJ2-5, with 10 bases identical to TRBD1. The CDR3 is made up of 15 amino acids. The germline V gene has CDR1 SGHNT and CDR2 YYREEE (reference sequence). V lost 2 bases, J lost 5 bases, and 6 bases stayed unmatched. The CDR3 DNA is TGTGCCAGCAGCTTTCTGGGACAGGGGATCGAGACCCAGTACTTC. Amino acids: CASSFLGQGIETQYF. The entire variable domain, with the rest obtained from reference TRBV5-4 and TRBJ2-5, is as follows: ETGVTQSPTHLIKTRGQQVTLRCSSQSGHNTVSWYQQALGQGPQFIFQYYREEENGRGNFPPRFSGLQFPNYSSELNVNALELDDSALYLCASSFLGQGIETQYFGPGTRLLVL.

V is TRBV28 and J is TRBJ1-6; 9 bases line up with TRBD1. The CDR3 is 17 amino acids. The germline V gene encodes CDR1 MDHEN and CDR2 SYDVKM. Trimming at V came to 5 bases and at J to 6 bases, leaving 11 bases not matched to a gene. The chain's CDR3 is CASSAGDRVFTNSPLHF. The CDR3 region has the DNA TGTGCCAGCAGTGCGGGGGACAGGGTGTTCACTAATTCACCCCTCCACTTT.

The J gene is TRBJ2-1, the V gene TRBV19, with a tentative D call TRBD2 (6 bases). Per the germline V gene, CDR1 is LNHDA and CDR2 is SQIVND (reference sequence). This CDR3 has 15 amino acids. Trimming took off 5 bases at V and 6 bases at J, with 17 bases between the two ends. The CDR3: CASSAPGLGGNEQFF. The DNA for the CDR3 is TGTGCCAGTAGTGCACCGGGACTTGGCGGCAATGAGCAGTTCTTC.

This chain uses TRBV24-1 with TRBJ2-2; D unresolved. The V gene lost 7 bases and the J gene lost 6 bases, with 11 bases spanning the gap. This CDR3 is 13 amino acids long. Germline lookup yields CDR1 KGHDR and CDR2 SFDVKD. The CDR3 sequence is CATRGEFSGELFF. The DNA of the CDR3 is TGTGCCACCAGAGGTGAGTTTTCCGGGGAGCTGTTTTTT.

This chain joins TRBV28 and TRBJ1-3; perhaps TRBD1 as D (5 bases). The CDR3 consists of 15 residues. Germline V gene data show CDR1 as MDHEN and CDR2 as SYDVKM. V shed 7 bases and J shed 9 bases, with 22 bases lying between them. CDR3 region: CASTPPGGGSPTIYF. In DNA form, the CDR3 reads TGTGCCAGCACCCCCCCCGGGGGGGGTAGTCCCACCATATATTTT.

The chain has TRBV5-6 and TRBJ1-6, with D perhaps matching TRBD1 (6 bases). The CDR3 has 16 amino acids. Between the trimmed V and J ends, which lost 4 bases and 10 bases, there was a span of 21 bases. The germline V gene encodes CDR1 SGHDT and CDR2 YYEEEE. CDR3 DNA sequence: TGTGCCAGCAGCCTGGGCGGGGGGCTCTCGGGATCACCCCTCCACTTT. Protein: CASSLGGGLSGSPLHF.

The chain uses TRBV21-1 and TRBJ1-5. TRBV21-1 is shown as a pseudogene. The CDR3 is 14 residues long. The CDR3 DNA reads TGTGCCAGCAGTCCGATGGGTCCCTATCAGCCCCAGCATTTT. Translated: CASSPMGPYQPQHF.

The sample holds one count of this clone. The V and J genes are TRBV4-2 and TRBJ2-5; D is unresolved. Trimming took 5 bases from V and 2 from J, leaving 12 bases between them. This CDR3 region has 14 residues. Germline V CDR1 and CDR2: LGHNA, YNFKEQ. The CDR3 loop is CASSARLRQETQYF. CDR3 DNA: TGTGCCAGCAGCGCGCGTTTACGACAAGAGACCCAGTACTTC.

The chain couples TRBV5-4 to TRBJ1-1; 9 bases map to TRBD1. V was clipped by 9 bases and J by 4 bases; unmatched bases: 10. Germline CDR1 SGHNT, CDR2 YYREEE (reference sequence). The CDR3 totals 14 residues. This CDR3 reads CATRSQGAITEAFF. CDR3 nucleotide sequence: TGTGCCACCCGATCACAGGGGGCAATCACTGAAGCTTTCTTT.